Shown below are 6 T cell receptor beta chains from a single sample sequenced in a study of cytomegalovirus exposure and HLA in healthy donors. Primers for the PCR totalled 60 Vbeta and 13 Jbeta. The method was immunoSEQ multiplex PCR; TCRdb's version includes in-frame clones alone and lacks a portion of them. The repertoire table contains tens of thousands of clones. The specimen was PBMCs. The source is a man in his thirties or forties in good health and CMV-seronegative.

This rearrangement joins TRBV4-1 to TRBJ2-2; TRBD1 aligns across 7 bases. Per germline, CDR1 MGHRA and CDR2 YSYEKL. The junction had 8 bases not matched to a gene; V was cut back by 3 bases and J by 4 bases. This CDR3 is built from 16 residues. CDR3 protein: CASSQLTGTRTGELFF. Here the CDR3 DNA reads TGCGCCAGCAGCCAGTTGACAGGGACGCGCACCGGGGAGCTGTTTTTT.

CDR3 nucleotide sequence: TGTGCCAGCACTCGACAGGGTCGGGGTGAAAAACTGTTTTTT. It specifies CASTRQGRGEKLFF. The rearrangement joins TRBV6-5 to TRBJ1-4; 7 positions agree with TRBD1. CDR1 MNHEY and CDR2 SVGAGI come from the germline V gene. J lost 7 bases, V lost 7 bases, and 9 bases had no gene match. The CDR3 spans 14 residues.

This rearrangement joins TRBV12-5 to TRBJ1-2; 7 bases are a match to TRBD1. Germline CDR1 is LGHNT and CDR2 is FRNRAP. Unmatched junction bases numbered 7, after V lost 6 bases and J lost 0 bases. The CDR3 length is 15 residues. The CDR3 DNA is TGTGCTAGTGGATCCCAGGACAGGACTAACTATGGCTACACCTTC. Translated: CASGSQDRTNYGYTF. The whole variable domain, filled in from reference TRBV12-5 and TRBJ1-2, reads DARVTQTPRHKVTEMGQEVTMRCQPILGHNTVFWYRQTMMQGLELLAYFRNRAPLDDSGMPKDRFSAEMPDATLATLKIQPSEPRDSAVYFCASGSQDRTNYGYTFGSGTRLTVV.

The DNA for the CDR3 is TGCAGCGTTGAAGTCGGGGCTAGCGGTGGGGAGACCCAGTACTTC. This encodes CSVEVGASGGETQYF. This chain links TRBV29-1 with TRBJ2-5; 7 bases agree with TRBD2. This CDR3 has 15 residues. Germline V lookup: CDR1 SQVTM, CDR2 ANQGSEA. V lost 1 base to trimming and J lost 5 bases; unmatched junction nucleotides: 10.

The chain combines TRBV4-3 with TRBJ2-1; TRBD1 might be the D (5 bases). V shed 0 bases and J shed 7 bases, with 13 bases lying between them. There are 15 residues in the CDR3. Germline CDR1 reads LGHNA; CDR2 reads YSLEER. CDR3 nucleotide sequence: TGCGCCAGCAGCCAAGATGTGGCGAAGGGGAATGAGCAGTTCTTC. This encodes CASSQDVAKGNEQFF.

J is TRBJ1-2 and V is TRBV18; D is unclear. Germline lookup yields CDR1 KGHSH and CDR2 LQKENI. V was trimmed by 3 bases and J by 8 bases, leaving 16 bases between them. The CDR3 totals 14 residues. DNA of the CDR3: TGTGCCAGCTCACCGACCGCGGGGTCGGGAGGCTACACCTTC. This encodes CASSPTAGSGGYTF.